Given below is one T cell receptor beta chain in context. Its antigen is not identified. The data were produced by immunoSEQ multiplex PCR, yet TCRdb's version contains in-frame clones alone and is incomplete. Among about 86,000 clones listed, roughly 89% were seen once. CDR1 and CDR2 (germline): WSHSY, SAAADI. V was pared by 3 bases and J by 9 bases, with 8 bases between. CDR3 length equals 11 residues. This sample was included in a study of OX40 agonist ivuxolimab in advanced cancers. As for the study in general: The dose-escalation group included hepatocellular carcinoma, melanoma, renal cell carcinoma and head and neck cancer.

General study results and limits: At doses 0.1 to 3.0 mg/kg, CD4+ and CD8+ clones expanded.

This receptor was taken from an adult with an advanced solid tumor such as melanoma, head and neck, liver or kidney cancer. The sequences come from CD4+ or CD8+ T cells sorted from blood, collected in a trial of the OX40 agonist ivuxolimab. The V and J genes are TRBV10-2 and TRBJ1-1, with D unclear. The CDR3 reads CASSDNIQAFF. The CDR3 DNA reads as TGCGCCAGCAGTGACAATATTCAAGCTTTCTTT.